This T cell receptor beta chain originates from a study of PD-L1 blockade in urothelial cancer. Specified time point: peripheral blood 6 weeks after treatment start. Germline CDR1 LNHDA, CDR2 SQIVND (reference sequence). The ends lost 5 bases at V and 2 bases at J; junction bases unmatched: 8. This CDR3 is 15 amino acids long. Added to each PCR by spiking were synthetic TCR analog templates. Here immunoSEQ multiplex PCR was the method, and the copy in TCRdb shows in-frame clones only, minus some. This sample has more than 60,000 clones, with about nine tenths found just once. The receptor's source is a man between 60 and 70 years old with urothelial cancer. The V and J genes are TRBV19 and TRBJ2-7; TRBD1 matches 8 bases. The specimen comprised PBMCs, sampled around atezolizumab (anti-PD-L1) treatment. CDR3 nucleotides: TGTGCCAGTAGTCCAACCGGGACAGGCACCTACGAGCAGTACTTC. Protein sequence: CASSPTGTGTYEQYF.